Given below is one TCR beta chain in context. The data originate from a study of blood T cell repertoires in COVID-19. TCRdb's table, derived via immunoSEQ multiplex PCR, lists solely in-frame clones and lacks some. The sample records some 100,000 clones, roughly 88% being singletons. J lost 8 bases, V lost 1 base, and 12 bases had no gene match. The V gene's germline CDR1 is SEHNR and CDR2 FQNEAQ (reference sequence). This CDR3 comprises 17 residues. The receptor comes from an elderly woman with active or convalescent COVID-19. The V gene is TRBV7-9, the J gene TRBJ1-2; 11 bases are shared with TRBD1. The sequenced sample consisted of peripheral blood. Written as DNA, the CDR3 is TGTGCCAGCAGCTTAGGACGGGACAGGGGGAGATCGAGCGGCTACACCTTC. It encodes CASSLGRDRGRSSGYTF.